A selection of T cell receptor beta chains follows, all from one sample in a study of a mutant IDH1 vaccine in newly diagnosed glioma. Antigen specificity for these receptors is unknown. Generated by immunoSEQ multiplex PCR, the TCRdb table keeps only in-frame clones and is missing some. The sample carries about 62,000 clones, around four fifths recorded once. Sequencing was performed on PBMCs, taken from a glioma patient whose treatment included an IDH1 peptide vaccine. All receptors come from a man aged 30-40 years with glioma. CDR3s leave out the opening cysteine and the closing phenylalanine or tryptophan. The order of the fields is CDR3 protein, V gene, D gene, J gene. A D gene is named only where the DNA matches it firmly.

cdr3_aa: ASSDSGEAF
v_call: TRBV5-6
d_call: NA
j_call: TRBJ1-1

cdr3_aa: ASSDGGGHEQF
v_call: TRBV10-1
d_call: TRBD2
j_call: TRBJ2-1

cdr3_aa: ASGGQNYNEQF
v_call: TRBV6-6
d_call: NA
j_call: TRBJ2-1

cdr3_aa: ASSPGTGHHLYYGYT
v_call: TRBV5-1
d_call: TRBD1
j_call: TRBJ1-2

cdr3_aa: ASTPSSGPQH
v_call: TRBV2
d_call: NA
j_call: TRBJ1-5

cdr3_aa: ASSIGGKKLF
v_call: TRBV19
d_call: NA
j_call: TRBJ1-4

cdr3_aa: ASSTIGGTQY
v_call: TRBV25-1
d_call: NA
j_call: TRBJ2-3

cdr3_aa: ASRETSGGAYNEQF
v_call: TRBV2
d_call: TRBD2
j_call: TRBJ2-1

cdr3_aa: ASRSLQGGPNQPQH
v_call: TRBV19
d_call: NA
j_call: TRBJ1-5

cdr3_aa: ASSVAGPDTGELF
v_call: TRBV10-2
d_call: NA
j_call: TRBJ2-2

cdr3_aa: ASRARYGNQPQH
v_call: TRBV7-9
d_call: NA
j_call: TRBJ1-5

cdr3_aa: ASSDRPEAYEQY
v_call: TRBV5-8
d_call: NA
j_call: TRBJ2-7

cdr3_aa: ASSLPPSGAYNEQF
v_call: TRBV4-1
d_call: TRBD2
j_call: TRBJ2-1

cdr3_aa: ASSGQGFGGDYT
v_call: TRBV6-5
d_call: NA
j_call: TRBJ1-2

cdr3_aa: ATSRGDRDAQPQH
v_call: TRBV15
d_call: TRBD1
j_call: TRBJ1-5

cdr3_aa: AWSQSQGTHSPLH
v_call: TRBV30
d_call: NA
j_call: TRBJ1-6